The source of this T cell receptor (beta chain) is a study of immune characterization of retroperitoneal liposarcoma. Germline CDR1 MNHNS, CDR2 SASEGT. Losses at the gene ends were 10 bases for V and 7 bases for J; bases not matched to a gene: 10. This CDR3 is 15 amino acids long. In TCRdb, the PCR reads were re-called with MiXCR into one record per CDR3 protein. Counted here are around 3,000 distinct CDR3 sequences, 40% to 55% occurring once; the ten biggest clones make up approximately 55%. The genes are TRBV6-1 and TRBJ2-1, with TRBD2 matching over 13 bases. This receptor was identified in a male donor with retroperitoneal liposarcoma. The sequenced sample consisted of tumor tissue. CDR3 in amino acids: CATSRGTSGANEQFF. CDR3 coding DNA: TGTGCCACCTCAAGGGGGACTAGCGGGGCTAATGAGCAGTTCTTC.